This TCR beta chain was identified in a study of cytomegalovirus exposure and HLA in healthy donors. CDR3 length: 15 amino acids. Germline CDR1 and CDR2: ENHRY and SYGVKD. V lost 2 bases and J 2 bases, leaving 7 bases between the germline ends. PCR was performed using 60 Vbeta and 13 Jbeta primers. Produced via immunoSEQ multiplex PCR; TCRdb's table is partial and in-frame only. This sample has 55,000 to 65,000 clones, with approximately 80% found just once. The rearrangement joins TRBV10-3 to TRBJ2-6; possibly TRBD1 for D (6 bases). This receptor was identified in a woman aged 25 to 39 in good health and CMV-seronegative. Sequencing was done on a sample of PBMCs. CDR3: CAISEEGAGANVLTF. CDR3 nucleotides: TGTGCCATCAGTGAGGAGGGGGCTGGGGCCAACGTCCTGACTTTC.